Each of the 19 T cell receptor beta chains below was sequenced from the same sample in a study of blood T cells in healthy people across ages. The authors ran a second PCR of about 7 to 11 cycles using a sample-barcoded 5' primer and a J-beta primer mix. One entry per CDR3 protein, called by TCRdb with MiXCR from the 5' RACE reads. The table records around 1,600,000 distinct CDR3 sequences, roughly two fifths of them present only once. The specimen sequenced was blood. The receptors originated from a woman between 18 and 30 years old in good health.

This sequence joins TRBV20-1 and TRBJ2-7, with a weak D call TRBD2 (5 bases). The CDR3 totals 14 residues. The V end was cut by 0 bases, the J end by 2 bases, with 11 bases between. Germline-derived CDR1 and CDR2 are DFQATT and SNEGSKA (reference sequence). CDR3: CSARDSQRAYEQYF. CDR3 in DNA: TGCAGTGCTAGAGATTCGCAGAGGGCCTACGAGCAGTACTTC.

The chain recombines TRBV7-2 with TRBJ2-4; no firm D call. V lost 5 bases to trimming and J lost 0 bases, with 14 bases between them. The CDR3 sequence is 16 residues long. Germline V lookup: CDR1 SGHTA, CDR2 FQGNSA. CDR3 nucleotides: TGTGCCAGCAGCCCGGACGAAGCCTTAGCCAAAAACATTCAGTACTTC. Encoded protein: CASSPDEALAKNIQYF.

The genes are TRBV11-2 and TRBJ2-3; the D gene is possibly TRBD2 (5 bases). Germline CDR1 and CDR2: SGHAT and FQNNGV. CDR3 length: 16 residues. V was cut by 1 base and J by 0 bases, with 11 bases left in between. The CDR3 DNA reads TGTGCCAGCAGCTTAGGACCCGCGGGTAGCACAGATACGCAGTATTTT. It translates to CASSLGPAGSTDTQYF.

This clonotype has only a few counts. This rearrangement joins TRBV6-1 to TRBJ1-5, with D uncertain. CDR3 length: 15 residues. Germline CDR1 and CDR2: MNHNS and SASEGT. The ends were cut back, 1 base at V and 0 bases at J, with 7 bases in the middle. This chain's CDR3 is CASSEGIYSNQPQHF. The CDR3 nucleotides are TGTGCCAGCAGTGAAGGAATCTATAGCAATCAGCCCCAGCATTTT.

This clonotype has only one observation. The junction does not match germline at one end; this may be a read error. The rearrangement uses TRBV7-8 and TRBJ2-5; D may match TRBD1 or TRBD2 (5 bases each). This CDR3 contains 15 residues. Germline V gives CDR1 SGHVS, CDR2 FQNEAQ. CDR3 bases: TGTGCCAGCAGCTTAGATGGGGGTCCCCAAGAGACCAAGTACTTC. It yields the protein CASSLDGGPQETKYF. The complete variable domain, with remaining parts taken from reference TRBV7-8 and TRBJ2-5, reads GAGVSQSPRYKVAKRGQDVALRCDPISGHVSLFWYQQALGQGPEFLTYFQNEAQLDKSGLPSDRFFAERPEGSVSTLKIQRTQQEDSAVYLCASSLDGGPQETKYFGPGTRLLVL.

The V gene is TRBV20-1, the J gene TRBJ1-5; 7 positions match TRBD1. The germline V gene has CDR1 DFQATT and CDR2 SNEGSKA (reference sequence). After removal of 3 bases from V and 0 bases from J, the junction contained 8 bases not matched to a gene. This CDR3 region has 16 residues. CDR3 residues: CSARPGQQHSNQPQHF. The CDR3 nucleotides read TGCAGTGCTAGGCCGGGACAGCAACATAGCAATCAGCCCCAGCATTTT.

This clonotype has just a few counts. V and J are TRBV11-2 and TRBJ2-5; no firm D call. Trimming stripped 2 bases from V and 1 base from J, with 11 bases between. Germline V gives CDR1 SGHAT, CDR2 FQNNGV. The CDR3 runs 15 residues. The CDR3 DNA reads TGTGCCAGCAGCTTACGATTAGCACTCCAAGAGACCCAGTACTTC. Translating gives CASSLRLALQETQYF.

V is TRBV7-2 and J is TRBJ2-7; D gene ambiguous. Germline V gene sequence: CDR1 SGHTA, CDR2 FQGNSA. Trimming removed 2 bases from V and 3 bases from J, with 11 bases in between. This CDR3 region has 14 residues. The CDR3 region is CASSLSTANYEQYF. The DNA for the CDR3 is TGTGCCAGCAGCTTATCAACGGCTAACTACGAGCAGTACTTC.

This clonotype has a single count. This sequence may be a read error, since a much larger clone differs from it by one base. The chain couples TRBV28 to TRBJ1-1; 7 nucleotides agree with TRBD1. CDR3 length equals 15 residues. Germline-derived CDR1 and CDR2 are MDHEN and SYDVKM. Trimming cost V 5 bases and J 4 bases; bases outside gene matches: 10. CDR3 sequence (DNA): TGTGCCAGCAGTGTACCGACAGGGATGGGCACTGAAGCTTTCTTT. It encodes CASSVPTGMGTEAFF.

This clonotype was recorded a few times. The chain joins TRBV21-1 to TRBJ1-2; the D call TRBD1 from the table was never checked on the DNA. TRBV21-1 is reported as a pseudogene. There are 14 residues in the CDR3. CDR3 in amino acids: CASSKGVAGNGYTF. The CDR3 bases are TGTGCCAGCAGCAAAGGAGTGGCAGGGAATGGCTACACCTTC.

This clonotype was picked up a small number of times. This sequence joins TRBV7-9 and TRBJ2-7; TRBD1 matches 7 bases. The CDR3 is made up of 16 amino acids. In germline, CDR1 is SEHNR, CDR2 FQNEAQ (reference sequence). V was pared by 5 bases and J by 0 bases, with 10 bases of the junction left unmatched. The CDR3 loop reads CASSPWDSDYSYEQYF. The CDR3 nucleotides are TGTGCCAGCAGCCCTTGGGACAGCGATTACTCCTACGAGCAGTACTTC.

This chain uses TRBV29-1 with TRBJ2-1; no clear D. The length of the CDR3 is 12 residues. In germline, CDR1 is SQVTM, CDR2 ANQGSEA. Trimming left V 0 bases short and J 5 bases short, with 5 bases between. CDR3 sequence: CSVEENHNEQFF. In DNA, the CDR3 is TGCAGCGTTGAAGAGAACCACAATGAGCAGTTCTTC.

V usage is TRBV28 and J usage is TRBJ2-1, with 8 bases aligning to TRBD1. CDR1 is MDHEN and CDR2 is SYDVKM in the germline V gene. CDR3 length equals 15 residues. V shed 5 bases, J shed 2 bases, and the junction held 5 bases outside the gene matches. CDR3 residues: CASSPTGVPYNEQFF. The CDR3 DNA reads TGTGCCAGCAGTCCGACAGGGGTACCCTACAATGAGCAGTTCTTC.

J is TRBJ2-3 and V is TRBV9, with 7 bases aligning to TRBD2. J gave up 2 bases and V 3 bases, and 9 bases lay outside the gene matches. The germline V gene has CDR1 SGDLS and CDR2 YYNGEE. The length of the CDR3 is 16 residues. CDR3 nucleotide sequence: TGTGCCAGCAGCGCTAGCGGCGCTACCGACACAGATACGCAGTATTTT. It is translated as CASSASGATDTDTQYF.

Notes on this clonotype: Its ends do not fully match the called genes, so a read error is possible. The V gene is TRBV25-1, the J gene TRBJ2-7; D possibly corresponds to TRBD1 (5 bases). Per the germline V gene, CDR1 is MGHDK and CDR2 is SYGVNS. The CDR3 has 12 residues. The CDR3, as DNA: TGTGCCAGCAGCAGACAGTCCTACGAGCAGGACTTC. This encodes CASSRQSYEQDF.

Remarks on this clonotype: The junction shows a germline mismatch at one end, possibly a read error. The genes are TRBV20-1 and TRBJ2-2; tentative D call: TRBD2 (6 bases). Per germline, CDR1 DFQATT and CDR2 SNEGSKA (reference sequence). The CDR3 is 13 residues long. This CDR3 is CSARESPTGGLFF. The DNA of the CDR3 is TGCAGTGCTAGAGAGAGTCCCACCGGGGGGCTGTTTTTT.

This clonotype was counted at least ten times. The rearrangement uses TRBV4-3 and TRBJ2-1; 7 nucleotides line up with TRBD2. With V trimmed by 2 bases and J by 2 bases, 6 bases remained unmatched. CDR1 and CDR2 from the germline V gene are LGHNA and YSLEER. The CDR3 has 16 residues. The CDR3 region is CASSQRGSGPYNEQFF. The CDR3 DNA is TGCGCCAGCAGCCAAAGAGGTAGCGGGCCCTACAATGAGCAGTTCTTC.

This clonotype came up a few times. The chain recombines TRBV7-2 with TRBJ2-3; possibly TRBD1 or TRBD2 for D (6 bases each). The V end was cut by 1 base, the J end by 9 bases, with 11 bases between. The CDR3 sequence is 13 residues long. CDR1 is SGHTA and CDR2 is FQGNSA in the germline V gene. The CDR3 DNA reads as TGTGCCAGCAGCTTAGGTGGGGGGCGCACGCAGTATTTT. Its translation: CASSLGGGRTQYF.

A few counts support this clonotype. V is TRBV29-1 and J is TRBJ1-2; a weak D match, TRBD1 (6 bases). V dropped 5 bases and J dropped 4 bases, with 14 bases sitting between them. In germline, CDR1 is SQVTM, CDR2 ANQGSEA. The CDR3 is 13 residues long. DNA of the CDR3: TGCAGCGTTAGGGACACCAACCTCTATGGCTACACCTTC. Its translation is CSVRDTNLYGYTF.